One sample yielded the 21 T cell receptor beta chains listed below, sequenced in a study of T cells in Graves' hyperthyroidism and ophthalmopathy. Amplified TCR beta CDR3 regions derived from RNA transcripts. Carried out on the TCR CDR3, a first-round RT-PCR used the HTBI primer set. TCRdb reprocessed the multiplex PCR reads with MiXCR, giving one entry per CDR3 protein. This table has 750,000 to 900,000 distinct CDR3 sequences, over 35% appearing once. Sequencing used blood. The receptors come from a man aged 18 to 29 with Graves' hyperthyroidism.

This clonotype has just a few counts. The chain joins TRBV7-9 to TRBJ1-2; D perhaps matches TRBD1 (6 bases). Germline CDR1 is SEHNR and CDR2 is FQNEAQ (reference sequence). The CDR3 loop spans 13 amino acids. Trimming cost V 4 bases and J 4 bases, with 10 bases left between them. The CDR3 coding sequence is TGTGCCAGCAGCTGGACAGCTTCCTATGGCTACACCTTC. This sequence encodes CASSWTASYGYTF.

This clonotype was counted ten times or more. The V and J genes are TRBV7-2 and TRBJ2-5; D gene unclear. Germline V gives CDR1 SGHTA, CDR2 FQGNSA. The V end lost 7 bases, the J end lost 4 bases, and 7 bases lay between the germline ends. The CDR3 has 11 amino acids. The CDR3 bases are TGTGCCAGCACCGCGACAGAGACCCAGTACTTC. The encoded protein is CASTATETQYF.

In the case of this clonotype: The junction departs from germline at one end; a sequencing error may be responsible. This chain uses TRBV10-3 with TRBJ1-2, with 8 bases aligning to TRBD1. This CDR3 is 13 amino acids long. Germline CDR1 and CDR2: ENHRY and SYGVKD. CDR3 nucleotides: TGTGCCAGCAGTTTGACAGGGGCCGAGGGCTACACCTTC. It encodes CASSLTGAEGYTF.

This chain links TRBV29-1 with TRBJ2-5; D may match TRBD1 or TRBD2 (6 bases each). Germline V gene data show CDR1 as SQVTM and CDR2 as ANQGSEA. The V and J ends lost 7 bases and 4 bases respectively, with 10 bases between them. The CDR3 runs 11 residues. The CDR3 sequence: CSGGATETQYF. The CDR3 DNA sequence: TGCAGCGGGGGGGCCACAGAGACCCAGTACTTC.

The CDR3 sequence: CASGQGNHEQYF. The CDR3 coding sequence is TGTGCCAGCGGGCAGGGGAACCACGAGCAGTACTTC. V gene TRBV6-1 combines with J gene TRBJ2-7, with a weak D call TRBD1 (6 bases). V gave up 8 bases and J gave up 5 bases, with 13 bases separating them. The CDR3 is 12 amino acids. The germline gives CDR1 MNHNS, CDR2 SASEGT.

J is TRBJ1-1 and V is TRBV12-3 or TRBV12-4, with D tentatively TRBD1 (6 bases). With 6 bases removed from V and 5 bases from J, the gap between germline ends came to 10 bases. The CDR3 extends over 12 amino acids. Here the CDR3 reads CASRAQGTEAFF. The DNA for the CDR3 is TGTGCCAGCAGGGCTCAGGGGACTGAAGCTTTCTTT.

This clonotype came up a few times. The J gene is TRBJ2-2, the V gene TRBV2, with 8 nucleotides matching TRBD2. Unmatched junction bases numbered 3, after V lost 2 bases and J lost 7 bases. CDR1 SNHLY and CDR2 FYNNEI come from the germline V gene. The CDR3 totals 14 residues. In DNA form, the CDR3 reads TGTGCCAGCAGTGAACGGGAGGGTGGCGGGGAGCTGTTTTTT. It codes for CASSEREGGGELFF.

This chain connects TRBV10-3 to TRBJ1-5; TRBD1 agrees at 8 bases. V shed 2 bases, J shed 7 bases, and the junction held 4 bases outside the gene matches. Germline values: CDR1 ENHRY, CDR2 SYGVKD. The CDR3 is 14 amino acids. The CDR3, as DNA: TGTGCCATCAGTGAGCAGACAGGGGAACAGCCCCAGCATTTT. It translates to CAISEQTGEQPQHF.

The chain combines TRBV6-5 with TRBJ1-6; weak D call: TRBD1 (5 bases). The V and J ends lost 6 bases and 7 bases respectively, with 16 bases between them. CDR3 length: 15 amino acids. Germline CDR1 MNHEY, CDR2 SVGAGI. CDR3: CASRLTGGGNSPLHF. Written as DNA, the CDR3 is TGTGCCAGCAGACTTACTGGGGGGGGGAATTCACCCCTCCACTTT.

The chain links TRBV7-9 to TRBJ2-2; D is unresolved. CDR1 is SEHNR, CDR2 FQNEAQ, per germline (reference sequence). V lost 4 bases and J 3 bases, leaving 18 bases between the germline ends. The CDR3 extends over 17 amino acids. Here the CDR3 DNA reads TGTGCCAGCAGCTCAGCGCCACCCTTCGCGTACACCGGGGAGCTGTTTTTT. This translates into CASSSAPPFAYTGELFF.

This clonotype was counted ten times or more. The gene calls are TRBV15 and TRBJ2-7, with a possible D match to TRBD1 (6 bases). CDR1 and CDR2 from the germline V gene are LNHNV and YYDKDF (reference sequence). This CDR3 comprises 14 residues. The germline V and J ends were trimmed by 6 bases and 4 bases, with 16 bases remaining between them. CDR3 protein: CATSGAETGYEQYF. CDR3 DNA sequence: TGTGCCACCAGTGGAGCGGAGACAGGTTACGAGCAGTACTTC.

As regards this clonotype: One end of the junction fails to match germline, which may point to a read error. CDR3 protein: CASSLATGGYTGELFF. The DNA for the CDR3 is TGCGCCAGCAGCTTGGCGACGGGGGGATACACCGGGGAGCTGTTTTTT. The rearrangement uses TRBV7-2 and TRBJ2-2; TRBD2 agrees at 7 bases. Germline values: CDR1 SGHTA, CDR2 FQGNSA. CDR3 length: 16 residues.

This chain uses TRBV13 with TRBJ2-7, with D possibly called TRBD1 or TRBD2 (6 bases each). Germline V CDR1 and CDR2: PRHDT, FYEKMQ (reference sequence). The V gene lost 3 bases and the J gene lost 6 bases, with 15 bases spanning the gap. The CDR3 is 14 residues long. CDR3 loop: CASSFRPSGAEQYF. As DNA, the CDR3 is TGTGCCAGCAGCTTTAGACCCTCGGGGGCCGAGCAGTACTTC.

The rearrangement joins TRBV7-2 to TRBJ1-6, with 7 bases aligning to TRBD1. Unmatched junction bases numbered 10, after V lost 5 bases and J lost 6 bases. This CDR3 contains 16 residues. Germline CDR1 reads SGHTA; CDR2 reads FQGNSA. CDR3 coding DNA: TGTGCCAGCAGCGTAGAGGTGACAGGGCTTAATTCACCCCTCCACTTT. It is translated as CASSVEVTGLNSPLHF.

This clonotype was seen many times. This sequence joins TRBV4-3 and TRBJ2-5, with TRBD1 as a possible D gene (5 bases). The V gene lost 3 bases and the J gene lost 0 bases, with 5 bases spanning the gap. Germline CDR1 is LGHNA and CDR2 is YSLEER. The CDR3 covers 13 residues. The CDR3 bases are TGCGCCAGCAGCCACAGGGACCAAGAGACCCAGTACTTC. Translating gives CASSHRDQETQYF.

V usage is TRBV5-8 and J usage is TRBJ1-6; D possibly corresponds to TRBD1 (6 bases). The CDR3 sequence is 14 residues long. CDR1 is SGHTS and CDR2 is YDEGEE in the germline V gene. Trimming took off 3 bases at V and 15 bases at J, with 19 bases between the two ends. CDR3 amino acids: CASSSAGTPTYLHF. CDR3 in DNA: TGTGCCAGCAGCTCCGCCGGGACACCGACTTACCTCCACTTT.

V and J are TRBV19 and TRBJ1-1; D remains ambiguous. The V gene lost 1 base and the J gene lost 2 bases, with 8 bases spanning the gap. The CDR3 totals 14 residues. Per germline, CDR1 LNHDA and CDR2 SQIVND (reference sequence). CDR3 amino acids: CASSIGEINTEAFF. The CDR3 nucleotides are TGTGCCAGTAGTATAGGGGAGATCAACACTGAAGCTTTCTTT.

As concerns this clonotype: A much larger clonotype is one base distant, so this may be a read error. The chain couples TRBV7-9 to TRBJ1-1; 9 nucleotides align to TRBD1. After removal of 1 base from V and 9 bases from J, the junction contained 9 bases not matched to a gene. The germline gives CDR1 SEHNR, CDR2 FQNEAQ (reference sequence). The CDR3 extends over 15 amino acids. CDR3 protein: CASSLVRGQGSKAFF. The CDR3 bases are TGTGCCAGCAGCTTAGTGCGGGGACAGGGCTCTAAAGCTTTCTTT. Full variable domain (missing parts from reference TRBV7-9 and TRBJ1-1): DTGVSQNPRHKITKRGQNVTFRCDPISEHNRLYWYRQTLGQGPEFLTYFQNEAQLEKSRLLSDRFSAERPKGSFSTLEIQRTEQGDSAMYLCASSLVRGQGSKAFFGQGTRLTVV.

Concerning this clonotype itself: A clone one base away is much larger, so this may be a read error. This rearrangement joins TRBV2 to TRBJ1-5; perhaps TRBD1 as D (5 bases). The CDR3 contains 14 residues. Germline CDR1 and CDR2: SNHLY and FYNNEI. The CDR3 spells CAGRAGYSNQPQHF. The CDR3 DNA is TGTGCCGGCAGGGCTGGATATAGCAATCAGCCCCAGCATTTT.

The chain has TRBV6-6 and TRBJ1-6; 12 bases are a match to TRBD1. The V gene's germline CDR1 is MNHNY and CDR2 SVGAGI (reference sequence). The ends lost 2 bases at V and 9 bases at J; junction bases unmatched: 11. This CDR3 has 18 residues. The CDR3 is CASSYARLGQGAGSPLHF. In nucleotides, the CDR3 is TGTGCCAGCAGTTACGCGAGGCTGGGACAGGGGGCAGGTTCACCCCTCCACTTT.

CDR3 DNA: TGTGCCAGCAGCCAAGATCGGAGGGGGCATCGGACGGAGGGCTACACCTTC. Amino acids: CASSQDRRGHRTEGYTF. The chain links TRBV25-1 to TRBJ1-2; 7 nucleotides align to TRBD1. Germline V gene lookup returns CDR1 MGHDK and CDR2 SYGVNS. The CDR3 contains 17 residues. V gave up 6 bases and J gave up 8 bases; unmatched junction bases: 21.